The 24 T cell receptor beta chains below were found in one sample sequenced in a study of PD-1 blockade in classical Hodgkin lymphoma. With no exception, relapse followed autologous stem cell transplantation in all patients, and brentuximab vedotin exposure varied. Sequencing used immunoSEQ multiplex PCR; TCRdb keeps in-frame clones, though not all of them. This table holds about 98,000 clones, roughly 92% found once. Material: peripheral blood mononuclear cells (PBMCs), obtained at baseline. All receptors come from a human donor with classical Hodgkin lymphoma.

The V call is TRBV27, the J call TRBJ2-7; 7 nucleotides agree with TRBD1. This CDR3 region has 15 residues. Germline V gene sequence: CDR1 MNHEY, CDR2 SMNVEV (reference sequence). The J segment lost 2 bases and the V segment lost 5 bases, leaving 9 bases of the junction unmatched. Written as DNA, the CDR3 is TGTGCCAGCAGTGGCCGGACAGGTTCGCCCTACGAGCAGTACTTC. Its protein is CASSGRTGSPYEQYF.

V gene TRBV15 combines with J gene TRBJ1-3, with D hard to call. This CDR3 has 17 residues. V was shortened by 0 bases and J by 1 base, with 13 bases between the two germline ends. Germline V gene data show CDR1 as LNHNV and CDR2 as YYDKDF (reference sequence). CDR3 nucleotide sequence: TGTGCCACCAGCAGAGATTTTCTAGGCGTTTCTGGAAACACCATATATTTT. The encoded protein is CATSRDFLGVSGNTIYF.

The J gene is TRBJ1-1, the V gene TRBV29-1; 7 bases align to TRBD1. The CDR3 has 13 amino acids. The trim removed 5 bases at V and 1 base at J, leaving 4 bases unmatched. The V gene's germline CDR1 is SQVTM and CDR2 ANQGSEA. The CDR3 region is CSVPQGENTEAFF. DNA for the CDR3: TGCAGCGTTCCTCAGGGGGAGAACACTGAAGCTTTCTTT.

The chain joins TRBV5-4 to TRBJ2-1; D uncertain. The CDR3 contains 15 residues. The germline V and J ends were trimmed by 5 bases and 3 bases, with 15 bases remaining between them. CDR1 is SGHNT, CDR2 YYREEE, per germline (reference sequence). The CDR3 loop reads CASRDPGLIYNEQFF. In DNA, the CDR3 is TGTGCCAGCAGGGACCCCGGGTTAATCTACAATGAGCAGTTCTTC.

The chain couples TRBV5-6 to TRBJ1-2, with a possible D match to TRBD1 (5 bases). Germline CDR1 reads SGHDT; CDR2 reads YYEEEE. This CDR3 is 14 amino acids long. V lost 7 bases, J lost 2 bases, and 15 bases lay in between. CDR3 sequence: CASHPWGGNYGYTF. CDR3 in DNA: TGTGCCAGCCACCCCTGGGGGGGGAACTATGGCTACACCTTC.

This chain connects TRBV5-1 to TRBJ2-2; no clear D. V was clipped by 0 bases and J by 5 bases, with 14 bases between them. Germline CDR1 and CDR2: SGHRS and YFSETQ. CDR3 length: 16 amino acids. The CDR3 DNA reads TGCGCCAGCAGCTTGGAAGTGGGATTCGGTACCGGGGAGCTGTTTTTT. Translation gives CASSLEVGFGTGELFF.

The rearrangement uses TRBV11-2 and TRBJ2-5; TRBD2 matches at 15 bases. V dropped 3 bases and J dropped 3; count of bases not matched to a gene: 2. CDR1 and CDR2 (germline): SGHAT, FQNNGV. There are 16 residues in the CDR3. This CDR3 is CASSFGLAGGEETQYF. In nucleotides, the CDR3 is TGTGCCAGCAGCTTCGGACTAGCGGGAGGGGAAGAGACCCAGTACTTC.

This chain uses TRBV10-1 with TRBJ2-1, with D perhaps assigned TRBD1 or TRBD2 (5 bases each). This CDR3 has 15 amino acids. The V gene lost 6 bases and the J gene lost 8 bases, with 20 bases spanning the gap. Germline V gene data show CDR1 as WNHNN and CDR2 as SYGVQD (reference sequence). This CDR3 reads CASSLPGTGKDEQFF. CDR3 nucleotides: TGCGCCAGCAGCTTACCCGGGACGGGTAAGGATGAGCAGTTCTTC.

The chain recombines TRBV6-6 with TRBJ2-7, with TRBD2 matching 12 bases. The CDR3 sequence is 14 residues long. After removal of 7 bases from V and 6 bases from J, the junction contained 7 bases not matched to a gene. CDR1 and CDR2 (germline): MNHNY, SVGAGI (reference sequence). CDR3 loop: CASTGLAGGIEQYF. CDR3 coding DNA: TGTGCCAGCACCGGTCTAGCGGGGGGGATCGAGCAGTACTTC.

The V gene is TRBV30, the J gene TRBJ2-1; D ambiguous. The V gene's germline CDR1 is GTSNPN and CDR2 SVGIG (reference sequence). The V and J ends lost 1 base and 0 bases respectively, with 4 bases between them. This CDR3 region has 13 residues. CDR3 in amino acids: CAWSGSSYNEQFF. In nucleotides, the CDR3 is TGTGCCTGGAGTGGTAGCTCCTACAATGAGCAGTTCTTC. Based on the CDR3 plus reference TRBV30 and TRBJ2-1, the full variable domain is SQTIHQWPATLVQPVGSPLSLECTVEGTSNPNLYWYRQAAGRGLQLLFYSVGIGQISSEVPQNLSASRPQDRQFILSSKKLLLSDSGFYLCAWSGSSYNEQFFGPGTRLTVL.

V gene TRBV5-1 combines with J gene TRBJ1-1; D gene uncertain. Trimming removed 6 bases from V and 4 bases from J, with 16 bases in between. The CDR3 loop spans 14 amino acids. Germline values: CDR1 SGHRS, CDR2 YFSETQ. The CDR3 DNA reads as TGCGCCAGCACAACGACAACTGGGAGCACTGAAGCTTTCTTT. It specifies CASTTTTGSTEAFF.

The CDR3 loop reads CASRLDRTDTQYF. The CDR3 coding sequence is TGTGCCAGCAGACTAGACAGGACAGATACGCAGTATTTT. The V call is TRBV7-9, the J call TRBJ2-3; weak D call: TRBD1 (6 bases). V lost 6 bases to trimming and J lost 3 bases, with 10 bases between them. Looked up from germline, CDR1 is SEHNR and CDR2 is FQNEAQ (reference sequence). The CDR3 loop spans 13 amino acids.

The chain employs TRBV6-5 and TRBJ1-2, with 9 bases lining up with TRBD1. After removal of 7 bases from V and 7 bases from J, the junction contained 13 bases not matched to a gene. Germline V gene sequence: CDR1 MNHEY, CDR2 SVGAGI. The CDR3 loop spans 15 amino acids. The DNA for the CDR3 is TGTGCCAGCACCCTGCAACCGGGACAGGGCTTTGGCTACACCTTC. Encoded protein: CASTLQPGQGFGYTF.

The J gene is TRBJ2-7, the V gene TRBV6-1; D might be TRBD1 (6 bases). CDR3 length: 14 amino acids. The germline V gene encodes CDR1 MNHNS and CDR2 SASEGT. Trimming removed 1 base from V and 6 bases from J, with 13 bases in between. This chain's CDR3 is CASSEVQGISEQYF. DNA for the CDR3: TGTGCCAGCAGTGAAGTTCAGGGGATAAGCGAGCAGTACTTC.

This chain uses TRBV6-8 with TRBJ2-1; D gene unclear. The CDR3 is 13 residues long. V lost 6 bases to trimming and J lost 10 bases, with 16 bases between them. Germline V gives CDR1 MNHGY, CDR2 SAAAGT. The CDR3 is CASRIAIGAEQFF. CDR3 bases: TGTGCCAGCAGGATTGCCATAGGCGCGGAGCAGTTCTTC.

CDR3 in DNA: TGCGCCAGCAGCTTGGTGGTTGCGGGAGTAGGGACAGATACGCAGTATTTT. It translates to CASSLVVAGVGTDTQYF. V usage is TRBV5-1 and J usage is TRBJ2-3; 7 bases match TRBD2. V dropped 0 bases and J dropped 3; count of bases not matched to a gene: 10. This CDR3 contains 17 residues. CDR1 SGHRS and CDR2 YFSETQ come from the germline V gene. Supplemented by reference TRBV5-1 and TRBJ2-3, the full variable domain reads KAGVTQTPRYLIKTRGQQVTLSCSPISGHRSVSWYQQTPGQGLQFLFEYFSETQRNKGNFPGRFSGRQFSNSRSEMNVSTLELGDSALYLCASSLVVAGVGTDTQYFGPGTRLTVL.

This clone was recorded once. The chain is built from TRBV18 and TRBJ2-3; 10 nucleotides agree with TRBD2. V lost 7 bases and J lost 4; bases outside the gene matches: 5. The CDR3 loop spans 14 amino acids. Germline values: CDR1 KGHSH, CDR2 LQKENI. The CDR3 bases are TGTGCCAGCTATCCTAGCGGGAGTTCAGATACGCAGTATTTT. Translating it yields CASYPSGSSDTQYF. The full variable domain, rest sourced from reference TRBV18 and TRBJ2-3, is NAGVMQNPRHLVRRRGQEARLRCSPMKGHSHVYWYRQLPEEGLKFMVYLQKENIIDESGMPKERFSAEFPKEGPSILRIQQVVRGDSAAYFCASYPSGSSDTQYFGPGTRLTVL.

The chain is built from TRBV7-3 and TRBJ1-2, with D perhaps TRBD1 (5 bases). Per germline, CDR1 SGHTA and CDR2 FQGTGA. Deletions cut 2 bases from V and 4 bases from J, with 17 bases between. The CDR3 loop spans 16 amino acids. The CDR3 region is CASSLFPGRSGYGYTF. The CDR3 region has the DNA TGTGCCAGCAGCTTATTTCCGGGACGGTCGGGCTATGGCTACACCTTC.

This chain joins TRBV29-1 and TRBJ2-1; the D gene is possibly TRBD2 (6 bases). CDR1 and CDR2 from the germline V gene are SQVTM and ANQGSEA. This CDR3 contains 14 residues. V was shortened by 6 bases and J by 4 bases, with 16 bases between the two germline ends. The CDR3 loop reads CSVPRRAFYNEQFF. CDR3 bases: TGCAGCGTGCCGAGGAGGGCCTTTTACAATGAGCAGTTCTTC.

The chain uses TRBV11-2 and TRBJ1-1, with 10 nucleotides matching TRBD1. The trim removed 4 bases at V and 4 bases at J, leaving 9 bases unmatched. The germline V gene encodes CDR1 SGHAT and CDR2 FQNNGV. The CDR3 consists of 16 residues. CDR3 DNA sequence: TGTGCCAGCAGCTCAGCCCGGACAGGGGGAGGCACTGAAGCTTTCTTT. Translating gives CASSSARTGGGTEAFF.

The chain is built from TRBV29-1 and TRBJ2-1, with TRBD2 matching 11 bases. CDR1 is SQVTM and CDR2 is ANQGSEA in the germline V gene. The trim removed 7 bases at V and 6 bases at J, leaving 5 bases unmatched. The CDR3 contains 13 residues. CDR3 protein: CSAGTSGRNEQFF. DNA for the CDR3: TGCAGCGCCGGGACTAGCGGCCGCAATGAGCAGTTCTTC.

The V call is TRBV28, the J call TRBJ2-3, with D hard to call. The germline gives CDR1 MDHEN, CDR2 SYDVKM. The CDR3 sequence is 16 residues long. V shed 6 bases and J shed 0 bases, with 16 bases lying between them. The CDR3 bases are TGTGCCAGCAGGTCCGTTGACGCATCGAGCACAGATACGCAGTATTTT. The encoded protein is CASRSVDASSTDTQYF.

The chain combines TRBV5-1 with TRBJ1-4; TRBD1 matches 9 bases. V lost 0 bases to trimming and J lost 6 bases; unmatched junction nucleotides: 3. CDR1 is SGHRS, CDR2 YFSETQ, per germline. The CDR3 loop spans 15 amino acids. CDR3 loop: CASSLEGQGDEKLFF. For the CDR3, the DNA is TGCGCCAGCAGCTTGGAGGGACAGGGAGATGAAAAACTGTTTTTT. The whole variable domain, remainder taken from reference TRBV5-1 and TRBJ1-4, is KAGVTQTPRYLIKTRGQQVTLSCSPISGHRSVSWYQQTPGQGLQFLFEYFSETQRNKGNFPGRFSGRQFSNSRSEMNVSTLELGDSALYLCASSLEGQGDEKLFFGSGTQLSVL.

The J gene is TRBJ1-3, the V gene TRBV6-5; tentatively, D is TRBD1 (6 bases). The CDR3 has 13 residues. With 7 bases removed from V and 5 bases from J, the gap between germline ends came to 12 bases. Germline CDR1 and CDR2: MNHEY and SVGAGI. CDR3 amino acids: CASKPGARNTIYF. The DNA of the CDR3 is TGTGCCAGCAAACCGGGGGCCCGAAACACCATATATTTT.